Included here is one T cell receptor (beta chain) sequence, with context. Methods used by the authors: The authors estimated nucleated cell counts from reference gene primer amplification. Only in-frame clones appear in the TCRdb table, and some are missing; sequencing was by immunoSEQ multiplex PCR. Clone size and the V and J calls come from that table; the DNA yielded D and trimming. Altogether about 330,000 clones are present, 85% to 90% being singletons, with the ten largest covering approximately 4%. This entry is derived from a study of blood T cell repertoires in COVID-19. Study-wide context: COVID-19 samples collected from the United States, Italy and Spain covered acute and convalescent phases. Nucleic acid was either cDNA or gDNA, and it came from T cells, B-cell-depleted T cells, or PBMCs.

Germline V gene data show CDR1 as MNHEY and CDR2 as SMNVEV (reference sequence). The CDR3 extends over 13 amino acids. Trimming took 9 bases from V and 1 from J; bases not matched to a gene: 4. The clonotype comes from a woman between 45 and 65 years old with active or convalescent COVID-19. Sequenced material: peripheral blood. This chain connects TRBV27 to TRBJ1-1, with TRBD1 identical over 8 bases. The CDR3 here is CASGQGTNTEAFF. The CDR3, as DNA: TGTGCCAGTGGACAGGGAACGAACACTGAAGCTTTCTTT.